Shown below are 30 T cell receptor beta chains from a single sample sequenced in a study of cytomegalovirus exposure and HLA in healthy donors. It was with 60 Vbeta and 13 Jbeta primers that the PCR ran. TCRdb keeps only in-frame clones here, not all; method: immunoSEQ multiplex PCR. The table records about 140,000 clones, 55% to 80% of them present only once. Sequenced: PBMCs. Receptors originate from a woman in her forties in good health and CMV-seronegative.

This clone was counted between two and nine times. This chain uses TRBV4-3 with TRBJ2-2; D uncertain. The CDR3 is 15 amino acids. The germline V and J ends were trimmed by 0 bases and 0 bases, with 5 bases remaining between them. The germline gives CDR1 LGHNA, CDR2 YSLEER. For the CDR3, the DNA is TGCGCCAGCAGCCAAGATCTAGCGAACACCGGGGAGCTGTTTTTT. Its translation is CASSQDLANTGELFF.

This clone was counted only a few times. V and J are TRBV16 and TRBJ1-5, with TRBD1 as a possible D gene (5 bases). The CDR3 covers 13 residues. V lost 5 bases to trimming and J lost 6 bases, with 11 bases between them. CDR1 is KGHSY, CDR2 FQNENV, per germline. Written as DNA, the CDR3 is TGTGCCAGCAGCGGGGCTAGGAGTCAGCCCCAGCATTTT. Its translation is CASSGARSQPQHF. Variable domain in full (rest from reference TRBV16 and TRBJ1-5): GEEVAQTPKHLVRGEGQKAKLYCAPIKGHSYVFWYQQVLKNEFKFLISFQNENVFDETGMPKERFSAKCLPNSPCSLEIQATKLEDSAVYFCASSGARSQPQHFGDGTRLSIL.

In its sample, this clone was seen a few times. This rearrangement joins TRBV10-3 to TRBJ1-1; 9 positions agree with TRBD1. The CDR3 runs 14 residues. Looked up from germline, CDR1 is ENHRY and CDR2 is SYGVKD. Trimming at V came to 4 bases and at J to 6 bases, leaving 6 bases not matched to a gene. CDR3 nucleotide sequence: TGTGCCATCAGTGCCGGGACAGGGCCTCCTGAAGCTTTCTTT. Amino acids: CAISAGTGPPEAFF.

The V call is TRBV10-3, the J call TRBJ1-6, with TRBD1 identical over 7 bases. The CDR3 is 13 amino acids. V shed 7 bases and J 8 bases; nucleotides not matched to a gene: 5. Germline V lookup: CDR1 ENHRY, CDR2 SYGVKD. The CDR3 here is CAIKQGVDSPLHF. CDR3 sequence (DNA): TGTGCCATCAAGCAGGGGGTGGATTCACCCCTCCACTTT.

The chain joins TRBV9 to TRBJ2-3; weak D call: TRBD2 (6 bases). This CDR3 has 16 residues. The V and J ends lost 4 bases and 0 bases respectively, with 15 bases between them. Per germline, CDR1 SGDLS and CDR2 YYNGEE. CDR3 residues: CASSPLSAGSTDTQYF. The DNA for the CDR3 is TGTGCCAGCAGCCCGCTATCGGCGGGGAGCACAGATACGCAGTATTTT.

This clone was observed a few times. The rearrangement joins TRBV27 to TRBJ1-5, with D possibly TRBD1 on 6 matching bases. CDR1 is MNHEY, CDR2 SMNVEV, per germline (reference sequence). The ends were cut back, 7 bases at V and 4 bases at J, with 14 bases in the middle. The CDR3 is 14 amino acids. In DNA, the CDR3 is TGTGCCAGCACCTCAGGGGTCGGGAATCAGCCCCAGCATTTT. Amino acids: CASTSGVGNQPQHF.

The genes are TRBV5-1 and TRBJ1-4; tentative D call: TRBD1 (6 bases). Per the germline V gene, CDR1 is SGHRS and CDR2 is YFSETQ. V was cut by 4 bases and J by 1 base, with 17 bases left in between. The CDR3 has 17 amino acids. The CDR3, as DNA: TGCGCCAGCAGCCAAAAAGGGGGTGGAGGAACTAATGAAAAACTGTTTTTT. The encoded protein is CASSQKGGGGTNEKLFF.

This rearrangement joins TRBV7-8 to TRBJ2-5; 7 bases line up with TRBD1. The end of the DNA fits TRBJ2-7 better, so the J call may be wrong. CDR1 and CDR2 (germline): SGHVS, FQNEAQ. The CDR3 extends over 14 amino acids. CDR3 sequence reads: CASSLVTGEYEQYF. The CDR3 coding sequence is TGTGCCAGCAGCTTAGTCACAGGGGAATACGAGCAGTACTTC.

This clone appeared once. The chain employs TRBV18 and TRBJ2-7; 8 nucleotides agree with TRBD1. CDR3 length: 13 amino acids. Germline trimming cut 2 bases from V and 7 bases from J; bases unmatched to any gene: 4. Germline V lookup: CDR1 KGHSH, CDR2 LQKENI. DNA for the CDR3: TGTGCCAGCTCACCAAGCGGACAGGGAGAGCAGTACGTC. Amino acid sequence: CASSPSGQGEQYV.

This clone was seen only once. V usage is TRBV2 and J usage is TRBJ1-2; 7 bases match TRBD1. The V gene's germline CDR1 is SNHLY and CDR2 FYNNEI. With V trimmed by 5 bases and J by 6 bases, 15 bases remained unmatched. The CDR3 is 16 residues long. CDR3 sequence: CASSLPDRAPTDGYTF. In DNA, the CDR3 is TGTGCCAGCAGTTTACCTGACAGGGCTCCTACAGATGGCTACACCTTC. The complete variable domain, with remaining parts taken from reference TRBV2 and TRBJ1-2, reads EPEVTQTPSHQVTQMGQEVILRCVPISNHLYFYWYRQILGQKVEFLVSFYNNEISEKSEIFDDQFSVERPDGSNFTLKIRSTKLEDSAMYFCASSLPDRAPTDGYTFGSGTRLTVV.

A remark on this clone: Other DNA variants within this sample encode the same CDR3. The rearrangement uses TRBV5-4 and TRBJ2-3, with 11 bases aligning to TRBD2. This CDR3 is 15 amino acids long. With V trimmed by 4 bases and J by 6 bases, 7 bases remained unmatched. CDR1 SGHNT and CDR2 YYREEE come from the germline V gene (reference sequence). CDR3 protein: CASSLTSGGGDTQYF. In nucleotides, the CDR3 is TGTGCCAGCAGCCTAACTAGCGGGGGAGGGGATACGCAGTATTTT.

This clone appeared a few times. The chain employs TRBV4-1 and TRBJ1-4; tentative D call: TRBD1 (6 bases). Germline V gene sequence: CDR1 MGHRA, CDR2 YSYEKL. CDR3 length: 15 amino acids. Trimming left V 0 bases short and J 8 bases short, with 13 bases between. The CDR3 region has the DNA TGCGCCAGCAGCCAAGACCAGGGGATCGGCGAAAAACTGTTTTTT. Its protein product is CASSQDQGIGEKLFF.

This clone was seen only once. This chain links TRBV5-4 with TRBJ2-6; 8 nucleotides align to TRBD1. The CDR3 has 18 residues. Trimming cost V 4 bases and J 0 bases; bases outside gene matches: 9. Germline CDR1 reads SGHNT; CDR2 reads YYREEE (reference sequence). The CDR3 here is CASSPGTGNPSGANVLTF. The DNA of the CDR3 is TGTGCCAGCAGCCCCGGGACAGGAAATCCCTCTGGGGCCAACGTCCTGACTTTC. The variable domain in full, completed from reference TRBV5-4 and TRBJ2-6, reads ETGVTQSPTHLIKTRGQQVTLRCSSQSGHNTVSWYQQALGQGPQFIFQYYREEENGRGNFPPRFSGLQFPNYSSELNVNALELDDSALYLCASSPGTGNPSGANVLTFGAGSRLTVL.

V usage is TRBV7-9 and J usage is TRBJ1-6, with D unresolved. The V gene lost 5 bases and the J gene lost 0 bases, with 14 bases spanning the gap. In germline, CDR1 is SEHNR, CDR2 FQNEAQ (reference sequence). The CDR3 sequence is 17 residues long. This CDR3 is CASSLIAPSSYNSPLHF. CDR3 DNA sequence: TGTGCCAGCAGCCTCATTGCTCCCAGCTCCTATAATTCACCCCTCCACTTT.

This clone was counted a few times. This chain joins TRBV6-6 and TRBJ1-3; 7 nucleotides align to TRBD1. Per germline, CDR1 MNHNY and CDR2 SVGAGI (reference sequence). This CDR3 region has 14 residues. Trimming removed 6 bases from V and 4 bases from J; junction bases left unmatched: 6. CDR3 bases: TGTGCCAGCAGCCCGACAGGGTCCGGAAACACCATATATTTT. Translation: CASSPTGSGNTIYF.

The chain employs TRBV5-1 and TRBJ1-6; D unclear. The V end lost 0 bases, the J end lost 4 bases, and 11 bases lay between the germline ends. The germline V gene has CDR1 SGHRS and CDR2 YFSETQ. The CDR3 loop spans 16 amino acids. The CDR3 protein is CASSLVAGRYNSPLHF. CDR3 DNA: TGCGCCAGCAGCTTGGTGGCGGGCCGTTATAATTCACCCCTCCACTTT.

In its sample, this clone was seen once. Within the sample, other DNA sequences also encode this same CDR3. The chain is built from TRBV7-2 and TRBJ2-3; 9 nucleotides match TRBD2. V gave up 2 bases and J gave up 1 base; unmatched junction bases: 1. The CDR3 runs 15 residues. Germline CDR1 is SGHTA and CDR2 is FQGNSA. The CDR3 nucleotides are TGTGCCAGCAGCTTACGCGGGGGGGGCACAGATACGCAGTATTTT. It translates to CASSLRGGGTDTQYF. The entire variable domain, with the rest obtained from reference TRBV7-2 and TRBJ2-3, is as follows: GAGVSQSPSNKVTEKGKDVELRCDPISGHTALYWYRQSLGQGLEFLIYFQGNSAPDKSGLPSDRFSAERTGGSVSTLTIQRTQQEDSAVYLCASSLRGGGTDTQYFGPGTRLTVL.

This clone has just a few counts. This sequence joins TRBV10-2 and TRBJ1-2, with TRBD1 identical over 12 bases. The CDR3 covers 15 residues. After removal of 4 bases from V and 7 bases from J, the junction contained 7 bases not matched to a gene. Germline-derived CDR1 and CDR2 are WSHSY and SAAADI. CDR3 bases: TGCGCCAGCAGTGGTCTGGGACAGGGGGCAAGTGGCTACACCTTC. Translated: CASSGLGQGASGYTF.

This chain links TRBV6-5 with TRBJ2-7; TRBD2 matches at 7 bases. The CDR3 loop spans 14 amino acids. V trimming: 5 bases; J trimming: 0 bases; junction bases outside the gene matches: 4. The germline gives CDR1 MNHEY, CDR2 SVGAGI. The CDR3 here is CASSPGGISYEQYF. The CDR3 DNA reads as TGTGCCAGCAGTCCCGGGGGGATCTCCTACGAGCAGTACTTC.

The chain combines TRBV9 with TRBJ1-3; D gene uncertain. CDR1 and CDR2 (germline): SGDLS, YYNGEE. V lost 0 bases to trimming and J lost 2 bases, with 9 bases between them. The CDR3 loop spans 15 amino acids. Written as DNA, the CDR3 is TGTGCCAGCAGCGTAGGGTCACAGACTGGAAACACCATATATTTT. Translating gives CASSVGSQTGNTIYF.

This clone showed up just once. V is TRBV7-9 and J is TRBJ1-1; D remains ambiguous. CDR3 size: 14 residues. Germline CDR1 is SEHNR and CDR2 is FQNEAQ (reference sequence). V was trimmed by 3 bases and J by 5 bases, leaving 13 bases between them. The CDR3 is CASSLVGPGTEAFF. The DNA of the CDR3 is TGTGCCAGCAGCTTGGTCGGCCCGGGGACTGAAGCTTTCTTT.

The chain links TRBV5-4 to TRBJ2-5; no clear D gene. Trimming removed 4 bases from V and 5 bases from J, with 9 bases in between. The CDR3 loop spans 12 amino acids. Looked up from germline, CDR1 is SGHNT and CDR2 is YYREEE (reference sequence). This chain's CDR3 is CASSHSSETQYF. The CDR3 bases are TGTGCCAGCAGCCACAGCTCGGAGACCCAGTACTTC.

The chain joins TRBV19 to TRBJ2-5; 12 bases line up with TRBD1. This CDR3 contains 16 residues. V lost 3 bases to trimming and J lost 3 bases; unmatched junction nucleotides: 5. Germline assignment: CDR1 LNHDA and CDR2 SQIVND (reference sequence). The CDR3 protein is CASSIGGTGGEETQYF. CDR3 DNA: TGTGCCAGTAGTATCGGGGGGACAGGGGGCGAAGAGACCCAGTACTTC. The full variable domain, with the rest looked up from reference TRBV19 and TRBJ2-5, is DGGITQSPKYLFRKEGQNVTLSCEQNLNHDAMYWYRQDPGQGLRLIYYSQIVNDFQKGDIAEGYSVSREKKESFPLTVTSAQKNPTAFYLCASSIGGTGGEETQYFGPGTRLLVL.

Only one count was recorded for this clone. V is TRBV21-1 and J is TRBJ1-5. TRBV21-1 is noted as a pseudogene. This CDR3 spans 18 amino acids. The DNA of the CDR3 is TGTGCCAGCAGCACGGCTTGGGGGGATCGATATAGCAATCAGCCCCAGCATTTT. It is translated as CASSTAWGDRYSNQPQHF.

The CDR3 here is CASSSTTGGPTEAFF. CDR3 sequence (DNA): TGTGCCAGCAGCTCCACGACAGGGGGACCTACTGAAGCTTTCTTT. V usage is TRBV7-9 and J usage is TRBJ1-1; 9 nucleotides agree with TRBD1. CDR1 is SEHNR, CDR2 FQNEAQ, per germline (reference sequence). The CDR3 runs 15 residues. The V gene end was trimmed by 4 bases and the J gene end by 5 bases; junction bases not matched to a gene: 8.

CDR3 sequence reads: CASSVGASGEKLFF. The CDR3 region has the DNA TGTGCCAGCAGCGTGGGAGCCTCCGGTGAAAAACTGTTTTTT. This chain links TRBV9 with TRBJ1-4, with unresolved D. Germline lookup yields CDR1 SGDLS and CDR2 YYNGEE. Trimming removed 2 bases at V and 7 bases at J, with 12 bases between. The CDR3 is 14 residues long.

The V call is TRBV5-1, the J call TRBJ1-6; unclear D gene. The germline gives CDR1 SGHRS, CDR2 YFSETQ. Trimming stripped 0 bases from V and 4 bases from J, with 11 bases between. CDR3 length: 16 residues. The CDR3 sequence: CASSLAAPQYNSPLHF. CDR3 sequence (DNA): TGCGCCAGCAGCTTGGCGGCCCCACAGTATAATTCACCCCTCCACTTT.

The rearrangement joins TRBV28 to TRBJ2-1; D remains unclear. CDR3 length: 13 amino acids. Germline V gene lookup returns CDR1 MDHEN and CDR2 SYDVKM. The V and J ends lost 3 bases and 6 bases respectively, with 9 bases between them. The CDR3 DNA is TGTGCCAGCAGTTTTGGTCCGGGCAATGAGCAGTTCTTC. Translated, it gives CASSFGPGNEQFF.

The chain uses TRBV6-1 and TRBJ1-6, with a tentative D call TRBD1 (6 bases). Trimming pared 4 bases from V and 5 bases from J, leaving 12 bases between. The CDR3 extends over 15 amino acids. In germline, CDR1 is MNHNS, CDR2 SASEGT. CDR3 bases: TGTGCCAGCAGTGCCCGGGACACGGATAATTCACCCCTCCACTTT. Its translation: CASSARDTDNSPLHF.

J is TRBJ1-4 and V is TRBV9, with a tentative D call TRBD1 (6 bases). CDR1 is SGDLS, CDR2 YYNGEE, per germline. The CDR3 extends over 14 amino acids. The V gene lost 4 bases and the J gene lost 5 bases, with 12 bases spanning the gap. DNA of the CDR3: TGTGCCAGCAGCAAAGAGGACAGAAATGAAAAACTGTTTTTT. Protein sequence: CASSKEDRNEKLFF.